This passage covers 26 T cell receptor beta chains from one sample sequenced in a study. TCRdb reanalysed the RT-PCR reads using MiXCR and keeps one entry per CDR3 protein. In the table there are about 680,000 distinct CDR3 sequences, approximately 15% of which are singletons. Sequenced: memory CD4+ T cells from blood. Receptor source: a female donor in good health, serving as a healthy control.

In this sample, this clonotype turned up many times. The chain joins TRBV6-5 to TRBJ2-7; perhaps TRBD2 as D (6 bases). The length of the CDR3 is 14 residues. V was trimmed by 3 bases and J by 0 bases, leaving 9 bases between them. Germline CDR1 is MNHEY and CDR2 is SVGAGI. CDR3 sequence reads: CASSYGGVSYEQYF. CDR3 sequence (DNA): TGTGCCAGCAGTTATGGCGGGGTCTCCTACGAGCAGTACTTC.

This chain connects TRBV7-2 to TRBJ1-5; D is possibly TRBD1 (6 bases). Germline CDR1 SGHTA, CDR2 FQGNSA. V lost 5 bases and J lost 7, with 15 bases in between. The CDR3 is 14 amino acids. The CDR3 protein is CASSPSPRGQPQHF. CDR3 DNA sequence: TGTGCCAGCAGCCCCAGCCCCAGGGGACAGCCCCAGCATTTT.

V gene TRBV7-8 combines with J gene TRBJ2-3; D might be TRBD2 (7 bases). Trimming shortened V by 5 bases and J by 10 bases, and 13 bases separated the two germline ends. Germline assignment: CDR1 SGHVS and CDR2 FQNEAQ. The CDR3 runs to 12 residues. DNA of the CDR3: TGTGCCAGCAGCCACTCGGGGGGCCCGCAGTATTTT. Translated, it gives CASSHSGGPQYF.

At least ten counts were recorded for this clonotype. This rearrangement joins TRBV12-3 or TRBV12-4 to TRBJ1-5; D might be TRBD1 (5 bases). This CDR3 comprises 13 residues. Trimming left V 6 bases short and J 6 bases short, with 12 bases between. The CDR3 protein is CASREYGGQPQHF. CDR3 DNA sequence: TGTGCCAGCAGGGAGTACGGGGGTCAGCCCCAGCATTTT.

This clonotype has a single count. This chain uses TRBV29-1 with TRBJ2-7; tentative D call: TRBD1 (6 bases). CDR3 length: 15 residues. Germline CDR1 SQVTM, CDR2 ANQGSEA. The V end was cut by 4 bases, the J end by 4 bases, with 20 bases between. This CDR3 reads CSVGLGTSTPYEQYF. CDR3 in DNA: TGCAGCGTTGGTTTGGGGACATCCACGCCATACGAGCAGTACTTC.

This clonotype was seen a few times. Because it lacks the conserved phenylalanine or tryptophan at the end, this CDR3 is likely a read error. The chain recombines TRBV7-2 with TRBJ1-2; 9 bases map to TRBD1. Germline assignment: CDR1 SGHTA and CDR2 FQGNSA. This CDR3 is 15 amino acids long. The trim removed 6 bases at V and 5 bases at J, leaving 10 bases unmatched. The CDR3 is CASSSPRTGEYGYTS. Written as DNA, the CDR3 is TGTGCCAGCAGTTCCCCTCGGACAGGGGAATATGGCTACACCTCC.

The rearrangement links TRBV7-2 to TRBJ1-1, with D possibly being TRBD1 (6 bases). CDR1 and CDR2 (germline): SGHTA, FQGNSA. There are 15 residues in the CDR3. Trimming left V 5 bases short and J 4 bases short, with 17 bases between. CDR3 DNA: TGTGCCAGCAGCCGACCCGACAGGATGAGCACTGAAGCTTTCTTT. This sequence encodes CASSRPDRMSTEAFF.

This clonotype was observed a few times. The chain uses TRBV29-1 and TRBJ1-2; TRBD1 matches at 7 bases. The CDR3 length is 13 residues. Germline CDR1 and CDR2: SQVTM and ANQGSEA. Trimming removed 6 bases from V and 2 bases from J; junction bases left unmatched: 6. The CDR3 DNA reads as TGCAGCGTGAACCAGGGACAGAACTATGGCTACACCTTC. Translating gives CSVNQGQNYGYTF.

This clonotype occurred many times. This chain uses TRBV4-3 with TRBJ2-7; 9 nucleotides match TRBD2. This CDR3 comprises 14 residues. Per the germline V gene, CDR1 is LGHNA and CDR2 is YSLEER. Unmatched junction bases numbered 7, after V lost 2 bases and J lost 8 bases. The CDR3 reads CASSQSTGTSKQYF. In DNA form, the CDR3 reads TGCGCCAGCAGCCAATCTACCGGGACTAGCAAGCAGTACTTC.

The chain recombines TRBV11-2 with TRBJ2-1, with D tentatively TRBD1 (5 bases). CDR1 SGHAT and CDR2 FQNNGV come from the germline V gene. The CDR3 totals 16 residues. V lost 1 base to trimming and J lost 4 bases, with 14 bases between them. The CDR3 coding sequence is TGTGCCAGCAGCTTAGGTCAGGGTGGCCTATACAATGAGCAGTTCTTC. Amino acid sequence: CASSLGQGGLYNEQFF.

The CDR3 DNA sequence: TGTGCCAGCAGTTACGTCTCCGGGGGAACCTACGAGCAGTACTTC. Protein product: CASSYVSGGTYEQYF. The rearrangement uses TRBV6-5 and TRBJ2-7; TRBD2 might be the D (6 bases). Germline CDR1 reads MNHEY; CDR2 reads SVGAGI. The V and J ends lost 2 bases and 2 bases respectively, with 13 bases between them. CDR3 size: 15 residues.

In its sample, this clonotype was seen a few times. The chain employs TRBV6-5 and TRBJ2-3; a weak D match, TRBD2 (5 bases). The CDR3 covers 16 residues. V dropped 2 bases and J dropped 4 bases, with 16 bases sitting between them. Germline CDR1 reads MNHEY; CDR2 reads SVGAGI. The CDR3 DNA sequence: TGTGCCAGCAGTTACCGACCCGCCCAACTAGCAGATACGCAGTATTTT. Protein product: CASSYRPAQLADTQYF.

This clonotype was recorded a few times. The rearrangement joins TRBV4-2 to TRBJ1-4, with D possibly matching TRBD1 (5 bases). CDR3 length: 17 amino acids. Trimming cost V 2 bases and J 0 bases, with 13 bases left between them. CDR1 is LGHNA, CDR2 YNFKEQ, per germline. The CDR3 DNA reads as TGTGCCAGCAGCCAAAGGGTCAGGGCCCCAACTAATGAAAAACTGTTTTTT. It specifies CASSQRVRAPTNEKLFF.

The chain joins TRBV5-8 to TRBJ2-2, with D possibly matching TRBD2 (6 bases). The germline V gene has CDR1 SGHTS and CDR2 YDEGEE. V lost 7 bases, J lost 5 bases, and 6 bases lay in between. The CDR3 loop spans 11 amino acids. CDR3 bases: TGTGCCAGCGGGGGGACCGGGGAGCTGTTTTTT. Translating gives CASGGTGELFF.

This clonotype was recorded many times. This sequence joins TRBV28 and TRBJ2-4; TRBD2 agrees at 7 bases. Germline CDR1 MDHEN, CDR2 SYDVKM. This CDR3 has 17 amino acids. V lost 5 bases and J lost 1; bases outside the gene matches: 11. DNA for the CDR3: TGTGCCAGCAGTGGCAGGGTCCCGGGAGGCGCCAAAAACATTCAGTACTTC. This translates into CASSGRVPGGAKNIQYF.

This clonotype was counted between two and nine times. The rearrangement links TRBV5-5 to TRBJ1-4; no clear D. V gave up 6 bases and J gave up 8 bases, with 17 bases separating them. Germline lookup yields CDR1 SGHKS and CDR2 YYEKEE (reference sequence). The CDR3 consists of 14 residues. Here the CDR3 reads CASTFGEVQEKLFF. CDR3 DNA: TGTGCCAGCACCTTCGGGGAGGTACAAGAAAAACTGTTTTTT.

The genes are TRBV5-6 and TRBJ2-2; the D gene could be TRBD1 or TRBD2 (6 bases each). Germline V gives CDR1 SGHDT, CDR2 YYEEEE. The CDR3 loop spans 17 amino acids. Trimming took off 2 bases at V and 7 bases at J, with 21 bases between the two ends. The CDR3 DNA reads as TGTGCCAGCAGCTTACCAGGGGCCGCCTCGGGAGTCGGGGAGCTGTTTTTT. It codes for CASSLPGAASGVGELFF.

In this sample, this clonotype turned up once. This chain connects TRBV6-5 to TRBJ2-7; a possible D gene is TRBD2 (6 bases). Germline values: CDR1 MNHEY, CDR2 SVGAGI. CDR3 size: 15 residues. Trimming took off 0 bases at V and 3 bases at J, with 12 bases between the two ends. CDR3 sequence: CASSYSPGLNYEQYF. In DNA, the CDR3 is TGTGCCAGCAGTTACTCCCCGGGACTGAACTACGAGCAGTACTTC.

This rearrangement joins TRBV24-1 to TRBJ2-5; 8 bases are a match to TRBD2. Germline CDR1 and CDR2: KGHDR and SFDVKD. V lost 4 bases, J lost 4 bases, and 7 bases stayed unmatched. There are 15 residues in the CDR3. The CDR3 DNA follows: TGTGCCACCAGTGAGTCGAGCGGGGGTTCAGAGACCCAGTACTTC. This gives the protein CATSESSGGSETQYF.

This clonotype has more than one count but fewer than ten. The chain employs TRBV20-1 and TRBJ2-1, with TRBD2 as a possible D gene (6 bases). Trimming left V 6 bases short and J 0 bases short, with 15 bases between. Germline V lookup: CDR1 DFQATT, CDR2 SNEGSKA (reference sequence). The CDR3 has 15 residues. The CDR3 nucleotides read TGCAGTGCCGAGCGGAGGGTTGGCTCCTACAATGAGCAGTTCTTC. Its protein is CSAERRVGSYNEQFF.

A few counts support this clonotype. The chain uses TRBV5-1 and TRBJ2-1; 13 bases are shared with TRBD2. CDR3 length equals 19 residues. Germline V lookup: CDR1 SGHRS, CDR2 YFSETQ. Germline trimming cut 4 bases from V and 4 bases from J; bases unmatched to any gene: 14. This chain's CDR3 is CASSRGLAGSRTGYNEQFF. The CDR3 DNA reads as TGCGCCAGCAGCCGGGGACTAGCGGGATCCCGAACGGGTTACAATGAGCAGTTCTTC.

As DNA, the CDR3 is TGTGCCAGCAGCAAAGCTGGACTAGCGGGGGAGGGGACAGATACGCAGTATTTT. This gives the protein CASSKAGLAGEGTDTQYF. V and J are TRBV21-1 and TRBJ2-3; the table's D gene call, TRBD2, was not cross checked with the DNA. TRBV21-1 is an annotated pseudogene. The CDR3 spans 18 residues.

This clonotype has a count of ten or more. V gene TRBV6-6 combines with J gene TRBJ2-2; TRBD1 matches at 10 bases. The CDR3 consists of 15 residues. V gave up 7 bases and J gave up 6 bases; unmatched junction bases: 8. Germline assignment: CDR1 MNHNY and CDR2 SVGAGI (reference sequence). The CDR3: CASKYEGQGSGELFF. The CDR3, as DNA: TGTGCCAGCAAATATGAGGGACAGGGGTCCGGGGAGCTGTTTTTT.

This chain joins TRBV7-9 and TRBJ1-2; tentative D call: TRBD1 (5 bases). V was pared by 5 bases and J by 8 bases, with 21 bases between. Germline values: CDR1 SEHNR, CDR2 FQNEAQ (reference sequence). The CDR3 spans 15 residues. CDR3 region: CASSPGDRRYGGYTF. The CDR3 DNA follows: TGTGCCAGCAGCCCCGGGGACCGTCGCTATGGGGGCTACACCTTC.

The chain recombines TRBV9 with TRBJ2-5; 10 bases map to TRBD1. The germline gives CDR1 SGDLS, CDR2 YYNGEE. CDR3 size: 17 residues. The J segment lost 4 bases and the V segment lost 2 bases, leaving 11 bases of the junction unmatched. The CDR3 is CASSVSGQGISGETQYF. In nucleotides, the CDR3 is TGTGCCAGCAGCGTTTCGGGACAGGGGATAAGTGGAGAGACCCAGTACTTC.

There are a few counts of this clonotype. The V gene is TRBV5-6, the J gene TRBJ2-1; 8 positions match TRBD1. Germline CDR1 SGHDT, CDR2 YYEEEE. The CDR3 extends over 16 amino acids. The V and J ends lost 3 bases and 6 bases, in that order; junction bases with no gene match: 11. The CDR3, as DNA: TGTGCCAGCAGCTCCAGGGGGCCCCAAGTAAGCAATGAGCAGTTCTTC. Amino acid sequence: CASSSRGPQVSNEQFF.